These 12 T cell receptor beta chains share one sample of origin, sequenced in a study of OX40 agonist ivuxolimab in advanced cancers. Measured with immunoSEQ multiplex PCR; TCRdb has only the in-frame clones, and not every one. The sample consists of about 28,000 clones, 80% of them appearing once. The starting material was CD4+ or CD8+ T cells sorted from blood, obtained in a trial of the OX40 agonist ivuxolimab. The receptors come from an adult with an advanced solid tumor such as melanoma, head and neck, liver or kidney cancer.

This chain joins TRBV4-3 and TRBJ2-7; D gene uncertain. V was trimmed by 1 base and J by 4 bases, leaving 14 bases between them. The germline CDR1 and CDR2 sequences are LGHNA and YSLEER. The CDR3 is 15 amino acids. The CDR3 loop is CASSQAVSLSYEQYF. CDR3 DNA sequence: TGCGCCAGCAGCCAAGCCGTCAGTTTAAGTTACGAGCAGTACTTC.

This clone was seen only a few times. CDR3 DNA: TGTGCCAGCACCCCCGGCAACCCCCCTAAACTAGCTAGACGCTACGAGCAGTACTTC. Its translation: CASTPGNPPKLARRYEQYF. J is TRBJ2-7 and V is TRBV13; D is possibly TRBD2 (6 bases). The CDR3 has 19 residues. The ends were cut back, 7 bases at V and 3 bases at J, with 31 bases in the middle. The V gene's germline CDR1 is PRHDT and CDR2 FYEKMQ (reference sequence).

In its sample, this clone ranks as medium-sized. This chain links TRBV9 with TRBJ1-2, with D perhaps TRBD1 (6 bases). V gave up 0 bases and J gave up 5 bases, with 11 bases separating them. CDR3 length: 14 residues. CDR1 SGDLS and CDR2 YYNGEE come from the germline V gene. The CDR3 is CASSVATGAYGYTF. The CDR3 nucleotides read TGTGCCAGCAGCGTAGCGACGGGGGCGTATGGCTACACCTTC.

A single count supports this clone. V usage is TRBV4-1 and J usage is TRBJ2-1, with D unresolved. Germline values: CDR1 MGHRA, CDR2 YSYEKL. V lost 4 bases and J lost 0, with 13 bases in between. The CDR3 has 16 amino acids. For the CDR3, the DNA is TGCGCCAGCAGCCGGAGCGAAGCGAGCTCCTACAATGAGCAGTTCTTC. It is translated as CASSRSEASSYNEQFF.

V usage is TRBV7-2 and J usage is TRBJ1-6; D is perhaps TRBD1 (5 bases). V dropped 4 bases and J dropped 9 bases, with 25 bases sitting between them. The CDR3 loop spans 18 amino acids. Germline V gives CDR1 SGHTA, CDR2 FQGNSA. DNA of the CDR3: TGTGCCAGCAGCTCCGGGGGGGAGGACGAACTATTTGGTTCACCCCTCCACTTT. Translation gives CASSSGGEDELFGSPLHF.

The chain carries TRBV11-2 and TRBJ2-7; D might be TRBD2 (5 bases). The V gene's germline CDR1 is SGHAT and CDR2 FQNNGV. Trimming stripped 4 bases from V and 3 bases from J, with 16 bases between. The CDR3 length is 15 residues. CDR3 protein: CASSSGSGPFYEQYF. CDR3 bases: TGTGCCAGCAGCTCAGGCAGCGGACCCTTCTACGAGCAGTACTTC.

J is TRBJ1-2 and V is TRBV7-9; D is ambiguous. This CDR3 has 14 residues. Germline loops: CDR1 SEHNR, CDR2 FQNEAQ (reference sequence). Trimming left V 5 bases short and J 7 bases short, with 17 bases between. The CDR3 sequence: CASSLLPRVAGYTF. The DNA of the CDR3 is TGTGCCAGCAGCCTGCTTCCCCGGGTGGCTGGCTACACCTTC.

The chain combines TRBV9 with TRBJ2-2; 10 bases are a match to TRBD1. V trimming: 4 bases; J trimming: 2 bases; junction bases outside the gene matches: 5. Germline-derived CDR1 and CDR2 are SGDLS and YYNGEE. The CDR3 runs to 16 residues. CDR3 nucleotide sequence: TGTGCCAGCAGCATAGACAGGGGGCTAAACACCGGGGAGCTGTTTTTT. Its translation: CASSIDRGLNTGELFF.

V usage is TRBV4-1 and J usage is TRBJ2-7, with D perhaps TRBD1 (5 bases). The CDR3 covers 14 residues. The V gene lost 1 base and the J gene lost 3 bases, with 10 bases spanning the gap. Germline loops: CDR1 MGHRA, CDR2 YSYEKL. The CDR3 DNA follows: TGCGCCAGCAGCCAAGGACAGTACTACTACGAGCAGTACTTC. Amino acid sequence: CASSQGQYYYEQYF.

The table lists this clone with a count of one. This chain uses TRBV5-1 with TRBJ2-3; no definite D call. The CDR3 has 14 residues. Germline V CDR1 and CDR2: SGHRS, YFSETQ. Trimming removed 0 bases at V and 7 bases at J, with 12 bases between. Written as DNA, the CDR3 is TGCGCCAGCAGCTTGGAACCCGGAATCAATACGCAGTATTTT. It codes for CASSLEPGINTQYF.

The J gene is TRBJ2-1, the V gene TRBV4-1, with D possibly TRBD2 on 6 matching bases. Per germline, CDR1 MGHRA and CDR2 YSYEKL. The CDR3 is 15 residues long. The V end was cut by 1 base, the J end by 9 bases, with 16 bases between. The chain's CDR3 is CASSQATGLDPEQFF. The CDR3 DNA is TGCGCCAGCAGCCAAGCTACGGGACTTGATCCTGAGCAGTTCTTC.

The V and J genes are TRBV9 and TRBJ1-1; no firm D call. Trimming cost V 0 bases and J 1 base, with 10 bases left between them. Germline V gives CDR1 SGDLS, CDR2 YYNGEE. This CDR3 region has 15 residues. As DNA, the CDR3 is TGTGCCAGCAGCGTAGGGCCCGGGTGGAACACTGAAGCTTTCTTT. It yields the protein CASSVGPGWNTEAFF.